This TCR beta chain emerged from a study of blood T cells in healthy people across ages. A J-beta primer mix and a sample-barcoded 5' primer were used in a second PCR of roughly 7 to 12 cycles. TCRdb analysed the 5' RACE reads with MiXCR anew, one entry per CDR3 protein. This sample yields hundreds of thousands of distinct CDR3 sequences, of which about a quarter are seen a single time; approximately 3.7% belongs to the top ten. CDR1 is MNHEY, CDR2 SMNVEV, per germline (reference sequence). V lost 9 bases and J lost 4, with 9 bases in between. This CDR3 region has 11 residues. Samples each yielded at least 6 micrograms of total RNA. The sample was also linked to a second study, of T cells of mothers and their children. From that report: Slightly, though not significantly, more overlap was seen in related than in unrelated mother-child pairs.

Input material: blood. J is TRBJ1-2 and V is TRBV27; D remains ambiguous. The source is a boy younger than 10 in good health. The DNA of the CDR3 is TGTGCCAGGGACGGAGTCTATGGCTACACCTTC. Amino acid sequence: CARDGVYGYTF.